A selection of T cell receptor beta chains follows, all from one sample in a study of T cell responses to AZD1222 COVID-19 vaccine. Sequencing used immunoSEQ multiplex PCR; TCRdb keeps in-frame clones, though not all of them. This sample carries about 140,000 clones, approximately 93% of them seen once, and the ten largest clones take around 12%. Sample: peripheral blood, taken after recovery from COVID-19. The source of these receptors is an adult who had recovered from COVID-19. CDR3s include the opening cysteine and the closing phenylalanine or tryptophan. D genes are given only for firm matches. Where a row states a size, it is once, few, many or the class of an expanded clone; other rows omit it.

clone size	J gene	D gene	V gene	CDR3 protein	CDR3 DNA
NA	TRBJ1-3	NA	TRBV4-1	CASSHSPATDGNTIYF	TGCGCCAGCAGCCATTCACCCGCTACAGATGGAAACACCATATATTTT
NA	TRBJ1-6	TRBD1	TRBV5-5	CASSLKQGSSPLHF	TGTGCCAGCAGCTTAAAACAGGGGAGTTCACCCCTCCACTTT
NA	TRBJ2-5	NA	TRBV5-1	CASRLLSLQGQETQYF	TGCGCCAGCAGACTACTTTCTTTACAGGGACAAGAGACCCAGTACTTC
NA	TRBJ1-5	NA	TRBV5-1	CASSLGPPGGNQPQHF	TGCGCCAGCAGCTTGGGCCCCCCCGGGGGCAATCAGCCCCAGCATTTT
NA	TRBJ2-5	TRBD1	TRBV28	CASSIDRGGWETQYF	TGTGCCAGCAGTATAGACAGGGGAGGTTGGGAGACCCAGTACTTC
NA	TRBJ2-7	NA	TRBV7-9	CASSHHGGTRAGGYEQYF	TGTGCCAGCAGCCATCACGGGGGGACACGGGCTGGGGGCTACGAGCAGTACTTC
NA	TRBJ2-1	TRBD2	TRBV19	CASSILGTSGYNEQFF	TGTGCCAGTAGTATCCTCGGGACTAGCGGTTACAATGAGCAGTTCTTC
NA	TRBJ1-1	NA	TRBV6-4	CASSAQGNTEAFF	TGTGCCAGCAGCGCCCAGGGGAACACTGAAGCTTTCTTT
NA	TRBJ2-3	NA	TRBV28	CASAPAGQSTDTQYF	TGTGCCAGCGCCCCAGCGGGCCAAAGCACAGATACGCAGTATTTT
NA	TRBJ2-2	NA	TRBV7-2	CASSFPLTGIETGELFF	TGTGCCAGCAGCTTCCCCCTTACGGGCATCGAGACCGGGGAGCTGTTTTTT
NA	TRBJ1-1	NA	TRBV10-3	CAISESGVTEAFF	TGTGCCATCAGTGAGTCGGGGGTCACTGAAGCTTTCTTT
NA	TRBJ1-4	NA	TRBV2	CASSAPPAATNEKLFF	TGTGCCAGCAGTGCACCCCCGGCGGCAACTAATGAAAAACTGTTTTTT
NA	TRBJ2-7	NA	TRBV24-1	CATSEGGYEQYF	TGTGCCACCAGTGAAGGGGGCTACGAGCAGTACTTC
NA	TRBJ2-1	NA	TRBV12-3/TRBV12-4	CASRIRENEQFF	TGTGCCAGCAGGATCAGGGAGAATGAGCAGTTCTTC
once	TRBJ1-5	TRBD1	TRBV3-1/TRBV3-2	CASSPGQANQPQHF	TGTGCCAGCAGCCCCGGACAGGCCAATCAGCCCCAGCATTTT
NA	TRBJ2-3	NA	TRBV2	CASREGGRANTQYF	TGTGCCAGCCGCGAGGGGGGGAGGGCCAATACGCAGTATTTT
NA	TRBJ2-7	TRBD2	TRBV5-1	CASSWGGTGSVGEQYF	TGCGCCAGCAGCTGGGGGGGAACAGGCTCGGTGGGAGAGCAGTACTTC
NA	TRBJ2-3	TRBD2	TRBV6-4	CASSMGGSGTDTQYF	TGTGCCAGCAGTATGGGCGGGAGTGGCACAGATACGCAGTATTTT
once	TRBJ2-7	NA	TRBV6-6	CASKKEGPEQYF	TGTGCCAGCAAAAAGGAAGGGCCCGAGCAGTACTTC
NA	TRBJ2-4	NA	TRBV5-1	CASSSTGFIDIQYF	TGCGCCAGCAGCTCCACAGGGTTCATAGACATTCAGTACTTC
NA	TRBJ2-5	NA	TRBV7-9	CASSLGGRLQTQYF	TGTGCCAGCAGCTTAGGGGGAAGGTTGCAGACCCAGTACTTC
NA	TRBJ2-5	TRBD2	TRBV29-1	CSVEDSSGIKITQYF	TGCAGCGTTGAAGATTCTAGCGGGATTAAGATCACCCAGTACTTC
NA	TRBJ2-4	NA	TRBV3-1/TRBV3-2	CASSQRGTGIQYF	TGTGCCAGCAGCCAAAGGGGGACTGGTATTCAGTACTTC
NA	TRBJ1-3	NA	TRBV5-1	CASSLAFMGVPSGNTIYF	TGCGCCAGCAGCTTGGCTTTTATGGGGGTCCCATCTGGAAACACCATATATTTT
NA	TRBJ1-5	TRBD1	TRBV28	CASSYRGFSNQPQHF	TGTGCCAGCAGTTACAGGGGTTTCAGCAATCAGCCCCAGCATTTT
NA	TRBJ2-3	TRBD2	TRBV7-9	CASRGTSIDTQYF	TGTGCCAGCAGGGGGACTAGCATAGATACGCAGTATTTT
NA	TRBJ1-1	TRBD1	TRBV4-1	CASSQEGQGNTEAFF	TGCGCCAGCAGCCAAGAGGGACAGGGGAACACTGAAGCTTTCTTT
NA	TRBJ1-5	NA	TRBV4-1	CASSQRIDQPQHF	TGCGCCAGCAGCCAAAGGATTGATCAGCCCCAGCATTTT
NA	TRBJ2-1	TRBD2	TRBV24-1	CATSDGREGSYNEQFF	TGTGCCACCAGTGACGGGCGGGAGGGTTCCTACAATGAGCAGTTCTTC
NA	TRBJ2-7	NA	TRBV6-5	CASSDDRSSYEQYF	TGTGCCAGCAGCGATGACAGGAGCTCCTACGAGCAGTACTTC
NA	TRBJ1-5	TRBD1	TRBV27	CASRAGTGTYSNQPQHF	TGTGCCAGCAGGGCCGGGACAGGGACTTATAGCAATCAGCCCCAGCATTTT
NA	TRBJ2-7	TRBD1	TRBV10-3	CAISEGPGQGQSEQYF	TGTGCCATCAGTGAGGGTCCGGGACAGGGGCAAAGCGAGCAGTACTTC
NA	TRBJ2-5	NA	TRBV6-2/TRBV6-3	CASSYEEGGLETQYF	TGTGCCAGCAGTTACGAAGAAGGGGGTCTAGAGACCCAGTACTTC
NA	TRBJ1-2	TRBD1	TRBV11-2	CASSLQQGGGYTF	TGTGCCAGCAGCCTGCAACAGGGGGGTGGCTACACCTTC
NA	TRBJ1-2	NA	TRBV10-2	CASYEGRSRNGGYTF	TGCGCCAGCTACGAGGGTCGGTCCAGGAATGGCGGCTACACCTTC
once	TRBJ2-2	TRBD1	TRBV27	CASKAPDRVNTGELFF	TGTGCCAGCAAAGCCCCGGACAGGGTAAACACCGGGGAGCTGTTTTTT